Presented here are 18 T cell receptor beta chains from one specimen sequenced in a study of blood T cell repertoires in COVID-19. Assay used: immunoSEQ multiplex PCR; TCRdb lists only in-frame clones, some missing. The repertoire holds some 160,000 clones, with around 82% as singletons. Material for sequencing was peripheral blood. These receptor sequences come from a woman aged 70-85 years who had recovered from COVID-19.

This chain joins TRBV23-1 and TRBJ2-1, with 9 bases identical to TRBD2. TRBV23-1 is classed as an ORF, of uncertain function. This CDR3 is 19 amino acids long. After removal of 0 bases from V and 6 bases from J, the junction contained 15 bases not matched to a gene. The CDR3 is CASSQSRTSAREESNEQFF. CDR3 DNA sequence: TGCGCCAGCAGTCAATCGCGGACTAGCGCCCGAGAGGAAAGCAATGAGCAGTTCTTC.

Notes on this clone: The CDR3 does not close with the conserved phenylalanine or tryptophan, likely indicating a read error. The DNA is left out, because the CDR3 cannot be placed on it with certainty; the CDR3 is given as TCRdb lists it. V and J are TRBV21-1 and TRBJ2-3; the table's D call TRBD2 went unverified against the DNA. TRBV21-1 is a pseudogene. The CDR3 is 10 amino acids long, termini counted. CDR3 protein: CASSPRDSSG.

This clone was detected a few times. The rearrangement links TRBV6-6 to TRBJ2-1; tentatively, D is TRBD2 (7 bases). The CDR3 length is 17 residues. With 5 bases removed from V and 0 bases from J, the gap between germline ends came to 17 bases. Looked up from germline, CDR1 is MNHNY and CDR2 is SVGAGI (reference sequence). The CDR3 sequence is CASSQRHREGSYNEQFF. The CDR3 bases are TGTGCCAGCAGTCAGCGCCACAGGGAGGGCTCCTACAATGAGCAGTTCTTC.

The chain is built from TRBV6-5 and TRBJ1-6; D is unclear. CDR3 size: 15 residues. The V gene's germline CDR1 is MNHEY and CDR2 SVGAGI. The V and J ends lost 10 bases and 0 bases respectively, with 13 bases between them. CDR3 region: CATDTRVSYNSPLHF. The CDR3 DNA sequence: TGTGCCACCGACACCCGTGTCTCCTATAATTCACCCCTCCACTTT.

The chain joins TRBV6-2 or TRBV6-3 to TRBJ2-2; D is perhaps TRBD1 or TRBD2 (5 bases each). The germline CDR1 and CDR2 sequences are MNHEY and SVGEGT. Trimming left V 6 bases short and J 6 bases short, with 20 bases between. The CDR3 runs 16 residues. CDR3 protein: CASSRGGFLGPGELFF. The CDR3 DNA reads TGTGCCAGCAGCCGGGGCGGCTTCCTAGGACCCGGGGAGCTGTTTTTT.

V usage is TRBV5-1 and J usage is TRBJ1-1; D not resolved. Germline V gene sequence: CDR1 SGHRS, CDR2 YFSETQ. This CDR3 spans 15 amino acids. V lost 0 bases, J lost 0 bases, and 9 bases lay in between. The CDR3 DNA follows: TGCGCCAGCAGCTTGGTCCCCCTAATGAACACTGAAGCTTTCTTT. It yields the protein CASSLVPLMNTEAFF.

This clone has more than one count but fewer than ten. The chain has TRBV20-1 and TRBJ2-1; weak D call: TRBD2 (5 bases). Trimming stripped 7 bases from V and 3 bases from J, with 7 bases between. Per germline, CDR1 DFQATT and CDR2 SNEGSKA (reference sequence). The CDR3 consists of 11 residues. The CDR3 DNA sequence: TGCAGTGGGAGCGGCTACAATGAGCAGTTCTTC. Translated, it gives CSGSGYNEQFF.

For the CDR3, the DNA is TGCGCCAGCAGCTTGACGACAGGGGCCGGCGGAAACACCATATATTTT. Translating gives CASSLTTGAGGNTIYF. The chain recombines TRBV5-1 with TRBJ1-3; 8 nucleotides line up with TRBD1. Unmatched junction bases numbered 7, after V lost 1 base and J lost 4 bases. Germline V gene data show CDR1 as SGHRS and CDR2 as YFSETQ. CDR3 length: 16 residues.

This sequence joins TRBV5-1 and TRBJ1-1; 8 bases map to TRBD1. The CDR3 length is 14 residues. Germline V gene sequence: CDR1 SGHRS, CDR2 YFSETQ. J gave up 4 bases and V 4 bases, and 6 bases lay outside the gene matches. CDR3 region: CASSSLTGVTEAFF. The CDR3 nucleotides read TGCGCCAGCAGCAGCCTGACAGGGGTCACTGAAGCTTTCTTT.

The rearrangement joins TRBV12-2 to TRBJ1-5; TRBD1 is the table's D call and was not checked against the DNA. TRBV12-2 is noted as a pseudogene. There are 21 residues in the CDR3. The CDR3 sequence is CASRLVGFPGRTEHSNQPQHF. The DNA of the CDR3 is TGTGCAAGTCGCTTAGTAGGCTTCCCGGGAAGGACAGAACATAGCAATCAGCCCCAGCATTTT.

The chain uses TRBV9 and TRBJ1-2; 9 nucleotides match TRBD1. CDR3 length: 12 residues. V trimming: 5 bases; J trimming: 6 bases; junction bases outside the gene matches: 2. Looked up from germline, CDR1 is SGDLS and CDR2 is YYNGEE. The CDR3, as DNA: TGTGCCAGCAGGGGGACAGGGCATGGCTACACCTTC. It is translated as CASRGTGHGYTF.

The chain uses TRBV12-3 or TRBV12-4 and TRBJ1-2; TRBD1 might be the D (5 bases). The V end lost 5 bases, the J end lost 5 bases, and 9 bases lay between the germline ends. The length of the CDR3 is 12 residues. DNA for the CDR3: TGTGCCAGCAGTCTAGACAGATATGGCTACACCTTC. It is translated as CASSLDRYGYTF.

The V gene is TRBV27, the J gene TRBJ1-2, with a tentative D call TRBD1 (5 bases). The germline V gene has CDR1 MNHEY and CDR2 SMNVEV (reference sequence). The CDR3 runs 14 residues. V shed 5 bases and J shed 8 bases, with 18 bases lying between them. CDR3 in amino acids: CASSPSGPAGGYTF. CDR3 coding DNA: TGTGCCAGCAGTCCCTCAGGGCCCGCCGGGGGCTACACCTTC.

The V and J genes are TRBV19 and TRBJ2-3, with 9 positions matching TRBD1. This CDR3 spans 16 amino acids. Germline values: CDR1 LNHDA, CDR2 SQIVND (reference sequence). The ends lost 4 bases at V and 0 bases at J; junction bases unmatched: 5. Here the CDR3 reads CASSNRGPFSTDTQYF. CDR3 coding DNA: TGTGCCAGTAGTAACAGGGGGCCCTTTAGCACAGATACGCAGTATTTT.

This chain joins TRBV18 and TRBJ2-6; D not resolved. Trimming removed 1 base at V and 1 base at J, with 8 bases between. The CDR3 is 16 amino acids. Germline V gene data show CDR1 as KGHSH and CDR2 as LQKENI. For the CDR3, the DNA is TGTGCCAGCTCACCACTAGAGAGGTCTGGGGCCAACGTCCTGACTTTC. Translating it yields CASSPLERSGANVLTF.

The chain couples TRBV7-9 to TRBJ2-7; no firm D call. V lost 5 bases to trimming and J lost 2 bases, with 13 bases between them. This CDR3 spans 14 amino acids. Per the germline V gene, CDR1 is SEHNR and CDR2 is FQNEAQ (reference sequence). The CDR3 DNA reads TGTGCCAGCAGCCTGGGCGTGTATCCCTACGAGCAGTACTTC. Its translation is CASSLGVYPYEQYF.

CDR3 amino acids: CASSPPRGGPLYF. The DNA for the CDR3 is TGTGCCAGCTCACCACCCCGTGGAGGCCCGCTTTACTTC. The genes are TRBV18 and TRBJ2-5; TRBD2 might be the D (5 bases). CDR1 and CDR2 (germline): KGHSH, LQKENI. Trimming removed 0 bases from V and 14 bases from J, with 16 bases in between. The CDR3 length is 13 residues.

The J gene is TRBJ2-3, the V gene TRBV23-1; D is possibly TRBD1 (8 bases). TRBV23-1 is classed as an ORF, of uncertain function. The CDR3 contains 14 residues. The V end lost 3 bases, the J end lost 8 bases, and 15 bases lay between the germline ends. CDR3 sequence reads: CASSQGTGGGTQYF. The CDR3 bases are TGCGCCAGCAGTCAGGGAACAGGGGGGGGTACGCAGTATTTT.